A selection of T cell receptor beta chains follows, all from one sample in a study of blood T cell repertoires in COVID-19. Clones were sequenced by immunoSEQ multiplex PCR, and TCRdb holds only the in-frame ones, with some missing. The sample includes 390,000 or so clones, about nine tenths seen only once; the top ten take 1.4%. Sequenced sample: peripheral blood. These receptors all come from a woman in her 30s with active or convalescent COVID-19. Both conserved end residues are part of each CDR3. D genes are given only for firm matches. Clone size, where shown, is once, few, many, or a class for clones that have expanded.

CDR3 protein: CASSQIRGGTGELFF; CDR3 DNA: TGTGCCAGCTCCCAAATAAGGGGTGGCACCGGGGAGCTGTTTTTT; J gene: TRBJ2-2; V gene: TRBV5-6; clone size: .; D gene: .
CDR3 protein: CASSQAGTGAGEKLFF; CDR3 DNA: TGTGCCAGCAGCCAAGCAGGGACAGGGGCCGGTGAAAAACTGTTTTTT; J gene: TRBJ1-4; V gene: TRBV4-2; clone size: .; D gene: TRBD1
CDR3 protein: CASSQVGNTQYF; CDR3 DNA: TGTGCCAGCAGCCAAGTCGGGAATACGCAGTATTTT; J gene: TRBJ2-3; V gene: TRBV3-1/TRBV3-2; clone size: .; D gene: .
CDR3 protein: CASSAGQGTTNEKLFF; CDR3 DNA: TGCGCCAGCAGCGCCGGACAGGGGACAACTAATGAAAAACTGTTTTTT; J gene: TRBJ1-4; V gene: TRBV5-1; clone size: once; D gene: TRBD1
CDR3 protein: CASSQGWNGWFF; CDR3 DNA: TGTGCCAGCAGCCAAGGATGGAACGGGTGGTTCTTC; J gene: TRBJ2-1; V gene: TRBV14; clone size: .; D gene: .
CDR3 protein: CASRPAGNPGYTF; CDR3 DNA: TGTGCCAGCCGCCCCGCAGGGAATCCTGGCTACACCTTC; J gene: TRBJ1-2; V gene: TRBV6-5; clone size: .; D gene: .
CDR3 protein: CSASAGQLPGNTIYF; CDR3 DNA: TGCAGTGCTAGTGCGGGACAGCTCCCTGGAAACACCATATATTTT; J gene: TRBJ1-3; V gene: TRBV20-1; clone size: .; D gene: TRBD1
CDR3 protein: CAISGGTSRANTGELFF; CDR3 DNA: TGTGCCATCAGTGGCGGGACTAGCAGAGCGAACACCGGGGAGCTGTTTTTT; J gene: TRBJ2-2; V gene: TRBV10-3; clone size: .; D gene: TRBD2
CDR3 protein: CASSASPQGAYGYTF; CDR3 DNA: TGTGCCAGCAGTGCCTCGCCCCAGGGCGCGTATGGCTACACCTTC; J gene: TRBJ1-2; V gene: TRBV6-4; clone size: .; D gene: .
CDR3 protein: CASSLLGTQNTEAFF; CDR3 DNA: TGTGCCAGCAGCTTACTGGGGACACAGAACACTGAAGCTTTCTTT; J gene: TRBJ1-1; V gene: TRBV11-2; clone size: .; D gene: .
CDR3 protein: CASSLGQENSGNTIYF; CDR3 DNA: TGTGCCAGCAGTTTGGGACAGGAGAACTCTGGAAACACCATATATTTT; J gene: TRBJ1-3; V gene: TRBV2; clone size: .; D gene: TRBD1
CDR3 protein: CASTSGRGTYEQYF; CDR3 DNA: TGTGCCAGCACTTCCGGCAGGGGGACCTACGAGCAGTACTTC; J gene: TRBJ2-7; V gene: TRBV6-5; clone size: .; D gene: TRBD1
CDR3 protein: CASWRQEQFF; CDR3 DNA: TGCGCCAGTTGGCGGCAAGAGCAGTTCTTC; J gene: TRBJ2-1; V gene: TRBV10-2; clone size: .; D gene: .
CDR3 protein: CASSPTGTSGLTDTQYF; CDR3 DNA: TGTGCCAGCTCACCAACCGGGACTAGCGGTCTAACAGATACGCAGTATTTT; J gene: TRBJ2-3; V gene: TRBV18; clone size: .; D gene: TRBD2
CDR3 protein: CASSAGTAGANVLTF; CDR3 DNA: TGTGCCAGCAGCGCCGGGACAGCTGGGGCCAACGTCCTGACTTTC; J gene: TRBJ2-6; V gene: TRBV5-4; clone size: .; D gene: TRBD1
CDR3 protein: CASSYADGTSQDEQFF; CDR3 DNA: TGTGCCAGCAGTTACGCCGACGGGACTAGTCAGGATGAGCAGTTCTTC; J gene: TRBJ2-1; V gene: TRBV6-5; clone size: .; D gene: TRBD2
CDR3 protein: CSVDRGAGTEAFF; CDR3 DNA: TGCAGCGTTGACCGGGGGGCGGGCACTGAAGCTTTCTTT; J gene: TRBJ1-1; V gene: TRBV29-1; clone size: .; D gene: .
CDR3 protein: CASSPWTEETQYF; CDR3 DNA: TGCGCCAGCAGCCCGTGGACAGAGGAGACCCAGTACTTC; J gene: TRBJ2-5; V gene: TRBV5-1; clone size: .; D gene: .
CDR3 protein: CASSRGTAGDTQYF; CDR3 DNA: TGTGCCAGCAGCCGCGGGACGGCGGGGGATACGCAGTATTTT; J gene: TRBJ2-3; V gene: TRBV5-6; clone size: .; D gene: .